The 17 T cell receptor beta chains given below trace back to one sample, sequenced in a study of cytomegalovirus exposure and HLA in healthy donors (dated by TCRdb to the late 2010s). Receptor amplification or capture employed the immunoSEQ multiplex PCR assay. TCRdb retrieved this table from immuneACCESS and kept in-frame rearrangements only. Not all clones are present; in checked studies, unresolved V genes account for under half, and no reason is known for the remainder. This sample has fewer than 200,000 clones in its table, and 85% of those were observed once. The ten largest clones capture roughly 15% of the sample. The material sequenced was PBMCs. Receptor source: a young man in good health and CMV-seropositive.

This chain connects TRBV11-3 to TRBJ2-3; maybe TRBD2 (6 bases). Trimming pared 7 bases from V and 0 bases from J, leaving 17 bases between. Germline CDR1 SGHNT, CDR2 YENEEA. CDR3 length equals 16 residues. The CDR3 DNA sequence: TGTGCCAGCACCGATCGCTGGGCGGGAAGCACAGATACGCAGTATTTT. It encodes CASTDRWAGSTDTQYF.

The chain has TRBV6-5 and TRBJ2-5, with a weak D call TRBD1 (5 bases). This CDR3 is built from 13 residues. CDR1 MNHEY and CDR2 SVGAGI come from the germline V gene. Trimming took 4 bases from V and 7 from J, leaving 13 bases between them. The CDR3 sequence is CASSSGNQGTQYF. The CDR3 bases are TGTGCCAGCAGTTCCGGCAATCAGGGGACCCAGTACTTC.

The V and J genes are TRBV9 and TRBJ2-3; tentative D call: TRBD2 (6 bases). This CDR3 contains 13 residues. Germline-derived CDR1 and CDR2 are SGDLS and YYNGEE. Trimming removed 0 bases from V and 6 bases from J, with 8 bases in between. This CDR3 reads CASSVGLGDTQYF. The CDR3 DNA follows: TGTGCCAGCAGCGTAGGACTAGGGGATACGCAGTATTTT. Full variable domain (missing parts from reference TRBV9 and TRBJ2-3): DSGVTQTPKHLITATGQRVTLRCSPRSGDLSVYWYQQSLDQGLQFLIQYYNGEERAKGNILERFSAQQFPDLHSELNLSSLELGDSALYFCASSVGLGDTQYFGPGTRLTVL.

This clone was observed a handful of times. The chain has TRBV7-6 and TRBJ2-7, with D perhaps TRBD1 (6 bases). Germline values: CDR1 SGHVS, CDR2 FNYEAQ. V was shortened by 3 bases and J by 4 bases, with 10 bases between the two germline ends. The CDR3 contains 13 residues. The CDR3 protein is CASSFGGGYEQYF. The CDR3 nucleotides read TGTGCCAGCAGCTTTGGGGGCGGGTACGAGCAGTACTTC.

V and J are TRBV18 and TRBJ1-1; D is undetermined. Germline CDR1 is KGHSH and CDR2 is LQKENI. The CDR3 length is 13 residues. Trimming removed 3 bases from V and 1 base from J, with 6 bases in between. The CDR3 sequence: CASSPSPNTEAFF. The DNA of the CDR3 is TGTGCCAGCTCACCGAGTCCGAACACTGAAGCTTTCTTT.

The J gene is TRBJ2-7, the V gene TRBV11-2, with 10 bases matching TRBD1. Germline CDR1 SGHAT, CDR2 FQNNGV. CDR3 length: 15 residues. With V trimmed by 5 bases and J by 3 bases, 7 bases remained unmatched. For the CDR3, the DNA is TGTGCCAGCAGCCCCCTCCGGACAGGGGGCTACGAGCAGTACTTC. This encodes CASSPLRTGGYEQYF. The full variable domain, in which reference TRBV11-2 and TRBJ2-7 provide the parts outside the CDR3, is EAGVAQSPRYKIIEKRQSVAFWCNPISGHATLYWYQQILGQGPKLLIQFQNNGVVDDSQLPKDRFSAERLKGVDSTLKIQPAKLEDSAVYLCASSPLRTGGYEQYFGPGTRLTVT.

The chain uses TRBV9 and TRBJ2-7; possible D gene TRBD2, 5 bases. CDR1 and CDR2 from the germline V gene are SGDLS and YYNGEE. The V and J ends lost 2 bases and 2 bases respectively, with 14 bases between them. CDR3 length: 15 amino acids. The CDR3 protein is CASSVGVGPPYEQYF. CDR3 nucleotides: TGTGCCAGCAGCGTCGGGGTAGGTCCCCCCTACGAGCAGTACTTC.

This chain connects TRBV28 to TRBJ2-7, with 8 bases lining up with TRBD1. Germline V CDR1 and CDR2: MDHEN, SYDVKM. V was pared by 4 bases and J by 6 bases, with 5 bases of the junction left unmatched. The length of the CDR3 is 13 residues. The CDR3 DNA follows: TGTGCCAGCAGTTCGGACAGGGTGGGCGAGCAGTACTTC. Encoded protein: CASSSDRVGEQYF.

V is TRBV19 and J is TRBJ2-1; 9 bases map to TRBD2. This CDR3 is 16 amino acids long. Per germline, CDR1 LNHDA and CDR2 SQIVND (reference sequence). V shed 6 bases and J 1 base; nucleotides not matched to a gene: 7. CDR3 loop: CASRLAGGISYNEQFF. The CDR3 DNA follows: TGTGCCAGTAGACTCGCGGGGGGGATTTCCTACAATGAGCAGTTCTTC. The whole variable domain, remainder taken from reference TRBV19 and TRBJ2-1, is DGGITQSPKYLFRKEGQNVTLSCEQNLNHDAMYWYRQDPGQGLRLIYYSQIVNDFQKGDIAEGYSVSREKKESFPLTVTSAQKNPTAFYLCASRLAGGISYNEQFFGPGTRLTVL.

V is TRBV4-1 and J is TRBJ2-7; 12 nucleotides align to TRBD1. The CDR3 is 17 amino acids. The V and J ends lost 1 base and 3 bases, in that order; junction bases with no gene match: 7. Germline V gene sequence: CDR1 MGHRA, CDR2 YSYEKL. For the CDR3, the DNA is TGCGCCAGCAGCCAAGTCAGCGGGACAGGGGGCAGCTACGAGCAGTACTTC. Protein: CASSQVSGTGGSYEQYF.

This chain uses TRBV5-1 with TRBJ2-7; weak D call: TRBD2 (6 bases). The CDR3 is 15 amino acids. Germline values: CDR1 SGHRS, CDR2 YFSETQ. The V and J ends lost 3 bases and 4 bases respectively, with 17 bases between them. CDR3 sequence reads: CASSYTVGGTYEQYF. CDR3 nucleotides: TGCGCCAGCAGCTACACAGTTGGGGGGACTTACGAGCAGTACTTC.

This sequence joins TRBV6-5 and TRBJ1-6, with TRBD1 as a possible D gene (6 bases). Trimming removed 5 bases from V and 11 bases from J, with 19 bases in between. Germline lookup yields CDR1 MNHEY and CDR2 SVGAGI. The CDR3 has 15 amino acids. The CDR3 protein is CASSMRTGQGTPLHF. As DNA, the CDR3 is TGTGCCAGCAGTATGAGGACGGGCCAGGGGACACCCCTCCACTTT.

The rearrangement joins TRBV30 to TRBJ2-7; perhaps TRBD1 as D (5 bases). The V and J ends lost 3 bases and 2 bases respectively, with 5 bases between them. The CDR3 runs to 11 residues. CDR1 GTSNPN and CDR2 SVGIG come from the germline V gene (reference sequence). CDR3 amino acids: CAWRTAYEQYF. The CDR3 DNA reads as TGTGCCTGGAGGACAGCCTACGAGCAGTACTTC.

The chain links TRBV27 to TRBJ1-4, with D uncertain. The CDR3 runs 13 residues. Germline V gene data show CDR1 as MNHEY and CDR2 as SMNVEV (reference sequence). The ends were cut back, 2 bases at V and 4 bases at J, with 5 bases in the middle. The CDR3 sequence is CASSLQYNEKLFF. CDR3 nucleotide sequence: TGTGCCAGCAGTTTACAGTATAATGAAAAACTGTTTTTT.

The rearrangement links TRBV28 to TRBJ1-1; D is unclear. The CDR3 is 16 amino acids. The V end lost 6 bases, the J end lost 4 bases, and 21 bases lay between the germline ends. Germline V gene sequence: CDR1 MDHEN, CDR2 SYDVKM. In DNA, the CDR3 is TGTGCCAGCAGCCACCATTCCGCCTCACTCGGCACTGAAGCTTTCTTT. This translates into CASSHHSASLGTEAFF.

This clone has just a few counts. The chain joins TRBV6-5 to TRBJ1-1, with D tentatively TRBD1 (5 bases). The V and J ends lost 2 bases and 4 bases respectively, with 8 bases between them. Looked up from germline, CDR1 is MNHEY and CDR2 is SVGAGI. There are 13 residues in the CDR3. Here the CDR3 DNA reads TGTGCCAGCAGTTACACGGGGGGCACTGAAGCTTTCTTT. It encodes CASSYTGGTEAFF.

This chain joins TRBV19 and TRBJ1-1, with 7 nucleotides matching TRBD1. The CDR3 has 14 residues. Germline assignment: CDR1 LNHDA and CDR2 SQIVND (reference sequence). After removal of 1 base from V and 6 bases from J, the junction contained 5 bases not matched to a gene. CDR3 DNA: TGTGCCAGTAGTATAGCTCTCGGGACAGCTGAAGCTTTCTTT. Protein product: CASSIALGTAEAFF.